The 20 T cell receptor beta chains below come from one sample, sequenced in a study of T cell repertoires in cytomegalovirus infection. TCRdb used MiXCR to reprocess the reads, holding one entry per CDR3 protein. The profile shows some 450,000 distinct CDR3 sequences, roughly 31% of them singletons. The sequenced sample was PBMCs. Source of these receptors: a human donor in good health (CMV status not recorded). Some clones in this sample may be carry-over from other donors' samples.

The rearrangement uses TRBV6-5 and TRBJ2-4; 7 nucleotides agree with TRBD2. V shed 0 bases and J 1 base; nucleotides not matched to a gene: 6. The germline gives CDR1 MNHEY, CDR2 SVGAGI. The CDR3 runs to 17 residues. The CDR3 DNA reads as TGTGCCAGCAGTTACTCTCGGCTAGCGGCGGCCAAAAACATTCAGTACTTC. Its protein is CASSYSRLAAAKNIQYF.

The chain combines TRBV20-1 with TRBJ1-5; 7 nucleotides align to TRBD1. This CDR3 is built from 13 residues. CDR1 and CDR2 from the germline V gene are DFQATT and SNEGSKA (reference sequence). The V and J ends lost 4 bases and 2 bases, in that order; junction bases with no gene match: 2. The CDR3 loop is CSANGQGNQPQHF. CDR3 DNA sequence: TGCAGTGCTAACGGACAGGGCAATCAGCCCCAGCATTTT.

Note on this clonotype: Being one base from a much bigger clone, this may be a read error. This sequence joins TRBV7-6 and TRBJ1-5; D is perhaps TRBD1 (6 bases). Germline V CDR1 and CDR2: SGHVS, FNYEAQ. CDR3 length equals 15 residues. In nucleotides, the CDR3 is TGTTCCAGCAGCTTACGGGCAGGGGGCAATCAGCCCCAGCATTTT. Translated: CSSSLRAGGNQPQHF.

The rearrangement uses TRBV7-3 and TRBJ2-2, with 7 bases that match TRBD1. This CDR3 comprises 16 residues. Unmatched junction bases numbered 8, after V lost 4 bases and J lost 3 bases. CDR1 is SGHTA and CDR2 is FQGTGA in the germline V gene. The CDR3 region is CASSSRWDSYTGELFF. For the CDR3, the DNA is TGTGCCAGCAGCTCCCGCTGGGACAGCTACACCGGGGAGCTGTTTTTT.

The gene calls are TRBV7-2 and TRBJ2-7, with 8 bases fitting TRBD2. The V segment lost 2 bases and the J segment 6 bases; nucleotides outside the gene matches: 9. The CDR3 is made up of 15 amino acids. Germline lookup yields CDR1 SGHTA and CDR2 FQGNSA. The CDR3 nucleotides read TGTGCCAGCAGCTTAAGCCCAGCGGGGGCTCCCGAGCAGTACTTC. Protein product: CASSLSPAGAPEQYF.

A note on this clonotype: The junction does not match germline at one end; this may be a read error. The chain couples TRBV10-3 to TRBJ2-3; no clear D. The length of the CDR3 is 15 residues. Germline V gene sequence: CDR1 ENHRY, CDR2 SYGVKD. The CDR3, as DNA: TGTGCCATCAGTGATGTAGTGCTGCCCACAGATACGCAGTGTTTT. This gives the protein CAISDVVLPTDTQCF.

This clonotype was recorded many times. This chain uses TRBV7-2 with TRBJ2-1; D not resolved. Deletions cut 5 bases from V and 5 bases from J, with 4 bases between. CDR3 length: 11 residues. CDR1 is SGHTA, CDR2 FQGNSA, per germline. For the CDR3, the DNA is TGTGCCAGCAGCGACCACAATGAGCAGTTCTTC. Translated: CASSDHNEQFF.

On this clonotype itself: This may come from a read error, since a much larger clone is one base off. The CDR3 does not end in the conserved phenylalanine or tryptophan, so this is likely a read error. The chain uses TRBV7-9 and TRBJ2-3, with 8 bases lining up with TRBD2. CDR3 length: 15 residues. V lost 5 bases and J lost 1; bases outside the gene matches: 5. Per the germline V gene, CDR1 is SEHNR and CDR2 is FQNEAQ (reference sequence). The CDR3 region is CASSPIAGRTDTQYL. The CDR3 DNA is TGTGCCAGCAGCCCGATAGCGGGGCGCACAGATACGCAGTATTTG.

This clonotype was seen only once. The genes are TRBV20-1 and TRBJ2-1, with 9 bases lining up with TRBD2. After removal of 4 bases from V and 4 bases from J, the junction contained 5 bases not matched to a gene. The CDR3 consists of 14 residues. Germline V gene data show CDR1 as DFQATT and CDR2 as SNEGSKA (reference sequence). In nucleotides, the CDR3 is TGCAGTGCTAAGCCGGGACTAGCATACAATGAGCAGTTCTTC. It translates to CSAKPGLAYNEQFF.

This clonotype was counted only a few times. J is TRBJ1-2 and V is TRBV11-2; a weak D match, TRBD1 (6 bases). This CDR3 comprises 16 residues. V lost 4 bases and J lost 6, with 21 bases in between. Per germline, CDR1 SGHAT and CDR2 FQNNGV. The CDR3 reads CASSSLTGGAGNGYTF. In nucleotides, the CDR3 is TGTGCCAGCAGCTCGCTAACGGGGGGCGCTGGGAATGGCTACACCTTC.

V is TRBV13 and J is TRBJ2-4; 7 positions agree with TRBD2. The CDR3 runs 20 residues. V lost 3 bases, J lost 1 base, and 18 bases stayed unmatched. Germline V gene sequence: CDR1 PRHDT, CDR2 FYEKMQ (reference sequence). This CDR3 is CASSLGNPTRDYGAKNIQYF. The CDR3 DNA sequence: TGTGCCAGCAGCTTGGGGAATCCAACCCGGGACTATGGGGCCAAAAACATTCAGTACTTC.

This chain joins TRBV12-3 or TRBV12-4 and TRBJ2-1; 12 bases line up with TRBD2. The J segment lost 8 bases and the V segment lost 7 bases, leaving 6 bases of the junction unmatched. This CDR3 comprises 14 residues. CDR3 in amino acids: CASIPSGGADEQFF. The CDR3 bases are TGTGCCAGCATACCTAGCGGGGGGGCCGATGAGCAGTTCTTC.

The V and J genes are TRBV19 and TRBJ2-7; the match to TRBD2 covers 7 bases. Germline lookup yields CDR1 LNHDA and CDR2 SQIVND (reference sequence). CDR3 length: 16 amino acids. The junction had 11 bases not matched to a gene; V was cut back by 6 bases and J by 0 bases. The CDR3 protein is CASSKIGSGASYEQYF. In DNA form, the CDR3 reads TGTGCCAGTAGCAAGATAGGGAGCGGGGCCTCCTACGAGCAGTACTTC.

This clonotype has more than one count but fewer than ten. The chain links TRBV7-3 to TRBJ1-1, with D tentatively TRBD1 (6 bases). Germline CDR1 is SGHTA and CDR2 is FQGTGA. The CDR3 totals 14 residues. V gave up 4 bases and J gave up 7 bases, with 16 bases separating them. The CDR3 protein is CASSSPDSHGEAFF. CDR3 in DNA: TGTGCCAGCAGCTCACCGGACAGCCACGGTGAAGCTTTCTTT.

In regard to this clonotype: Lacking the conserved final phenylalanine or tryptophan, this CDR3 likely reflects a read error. CDR3 sequence: CAISDDPNNEQFL. The CDR3 bases are TGTGCCATCAGTGATGACCCTAACAATGAGCAGTTCTTA. This chain links TRBV10-3 with TRBJ2-1; D not resolved. V was trimmed by 3 bases and J by 5 bases, leaving 8 bases between them. The CDR3 runs to 13 residues. Germline V gives CDR1 ENHRY, CDR2 SYGVKD.

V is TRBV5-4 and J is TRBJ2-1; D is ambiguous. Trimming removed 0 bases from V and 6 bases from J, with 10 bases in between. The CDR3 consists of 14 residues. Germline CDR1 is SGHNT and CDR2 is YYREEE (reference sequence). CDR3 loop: CASSLVGAPNEQFF. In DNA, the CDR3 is TGTGCCAGCAGCTTGGTGGGCGCCCCCAATGAGCAGTTCTTC. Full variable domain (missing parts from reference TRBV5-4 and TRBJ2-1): ETGVTQSPTHLIKTRGQQVTLRCSSQSGHNTVSWYQQALGQGPQFIFQYYREEENGRGNFPPRFSGLQFPNYSSELNVNALELDDSALYLCASSLVGAPNEQFFGPGTRLTVL.

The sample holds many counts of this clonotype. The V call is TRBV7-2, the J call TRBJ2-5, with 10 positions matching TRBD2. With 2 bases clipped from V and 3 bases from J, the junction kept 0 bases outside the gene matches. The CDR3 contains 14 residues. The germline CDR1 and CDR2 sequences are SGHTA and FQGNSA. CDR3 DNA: TGTGCCAGCAGCTTACTAGCGGGGGAAGAGACCCAGTACTTC. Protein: CASSLLAGEETQYF.

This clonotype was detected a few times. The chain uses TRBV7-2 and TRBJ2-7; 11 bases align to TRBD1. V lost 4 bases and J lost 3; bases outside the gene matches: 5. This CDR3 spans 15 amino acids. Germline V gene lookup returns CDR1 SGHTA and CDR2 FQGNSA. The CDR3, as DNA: TGTGCCAGCAGCTACCTAGGGACAGGGGGCTACGAGCAGTACTTC. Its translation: CASSYLGTGGYEQYF. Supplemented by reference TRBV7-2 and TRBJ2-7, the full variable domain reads GAGVSQSPSNKVTEKGKDVELRCDPISGHTALYWYRQSLGQGLEFLIYFQGNSAPDKSGLPSDRFSAERTGGSVSTLTIQRTQQEDSAVYLCASSYLGTGGYEQYFGPGTRLTVT.

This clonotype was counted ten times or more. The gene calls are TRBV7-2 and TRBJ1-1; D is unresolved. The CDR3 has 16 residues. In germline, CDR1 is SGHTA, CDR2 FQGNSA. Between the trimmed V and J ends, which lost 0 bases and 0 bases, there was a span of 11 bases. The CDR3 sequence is CASSLALRQMNTEAFF. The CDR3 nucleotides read TGTGCCAGCAGCTTAGCGCTGAGGCAGATGAACACTGAAGCTTTCTTT.

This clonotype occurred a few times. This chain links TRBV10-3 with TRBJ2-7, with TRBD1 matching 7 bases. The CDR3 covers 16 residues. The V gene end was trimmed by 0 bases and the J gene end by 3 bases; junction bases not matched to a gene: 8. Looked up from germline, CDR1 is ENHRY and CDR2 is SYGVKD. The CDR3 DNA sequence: TGTGCCATCAGTGAGTCTCCGACAGGGCGCAACTACGAGCAGTACTTC. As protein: CAISESPTGRNYEQYF.